The 30 T cell receptor beta chains in this list originate from one sample, sequenced in a study of blood T cell repertoires in COVID-19 (dated by TCRdb to 2020 to 2022). The library was obtained by the immunoSEQ multiplex PCR assay. TCRdb limited this immuneACCESS table to in-frame rearrangements with V and J called. A share of clones is missing; checked studies link under half to unresolved V genes, and the rest is unexplained. For this sample there are roughly 270,000 clones; 65% to 90% appear just once. Roughly 5% of the sample is in the top ten clones. Sequenced sample: peripheral blood. These receptors came from a man aged 45-60 years with active or convalescent COVID-19.

The rearrangement joins TRBV7-3 to TRBJ1-2; 7 bases match TRBD1. V was clipped by 5 bases and J by 2 bases; unmatched bases: 2. CDR1 and CDR2 (germline): SGHTA, FQGTGA. This CDR3 is built from 13 residues. CDR3 protein: CASSKQGNYGYTF. The CDR3 bases are TGTGCCAGCAGCAAACAGGGGAACTATGGCTACACCTTC. The full variable domain, its missing parts supplied by reference TRBV7-3 and TRBJ1-2, is GAGVSQTPSNKVTEKGKYVELRCDPISGHTALYWYRQSLGQGPEFLIYFQGTGAADDSGLPNDRFFAVRPEGSVSTLKIQRTERGDSAVYLCASSKQGNYGYTFGSGTRLTVV.

V and J are TRBV6-2 or TRBV6-3 and TRBJ1-2, with a tentative D call TRBD1 (5 bases). Germline CDR1 reads MNHEY; CDR2 reads SVGEGT. V dropped 2 bases and J dropped 7 bases, with 14 bases sitting between them. The CDR3 loop spans 14 amino acids. The CDR3, as DNA: TGTGCCAGCAGTTACCAGGGTCCGGTTGGTGGCTACACCTTC. Its translation: CASSYQGPVGGYTF.

V and J are TRBV5-1 and TRBJ1-1, with 8 bases fitting TRBD1. Trimming cost V 2 bases and J 6 bases; bases outside gene matches: 6. Germline lookup yields CDR1 SGHRS and CDR2 YFSETQ. This CDR3 contains 14 residues. As DNA, the CDR3 is TGCGCCAGCAGCTTCGGACAGGGCTACGCTGAAGCTTTCTTT. Its protein product is CASSFGQGYAEAFF.

The rearrangement joins TRBV19 to TRBJ2-1, with TRBD2 matching 7 bases. Per the germline V gene, CDR1 is LNHDA and CDR2 is SQIVND (reference sequence). The CDR3 sequence is 15 residues long. J was trimmed by 7 bases and V by 3 bases; bases with no gene match: 9. For the CDR3, the DNA is TGTGCCAGTAGTATGCAGGTCGGGAGGTCGAATGAGCAGTTCTTC. Translation: CASSMQVGRSNEQFF. Supplemented by reference TRBV19 and TRBJ2-1, the full variable domain reads DGGITQSPKYLFRKEGQNVTLSCEQNLNHDAMYWYRQDPGQGLRLIYYSQIVNDFQKGDIAEGYSVSREKKESFPLTVTSAQKNPTAFYLCASSMQVGRSNEQFFGPGTRLTVL.

This clone was found once. This sequence joins TRBV6-6 and TRBJ1-5; D gene unclear. Trimming shortened V by 6 bases and J by 3 bases, and 9 bases separated the two germline ends. The CDR3 contains 13 residues. Germline V lookup: CDR1 MNHNY, CDR2 SVGAGI (reference sequence). Here the CDR3 reads CASSLGVNQPQHF. DNA of the CDR3: TGTGCCAGCAGCCTCGGGGTCAATCAGCCCCAGCATTTT.

The V call is TRBV16, the J call TRBJ1-2, with D possibly matching TRBD1 (6 bases). The CDR3 has 13 residues. Germline loops: CDR1 KGHSY, CDR2 FQNENV. V lost 3 bases, J lost 5 bases, and 10 bases lay in between. CDR3 in amino acids: CASSQLTGYGYTF. The CDR3 DNA reads TGTGCCAGCAGCCAGCTAACAGGGTATGGCTACACCTTC.

V and J are TRBV25-1 and TRBJ2-2; TRBD1 matches 7 bases. V trimming: 3 bases; J trimming: 5 bases; junction bases outside the gene matches: 9. This CDR3 contains 16 residues. In germline, CDR1 is MGHDK, CDR2 SYGVNS. Here the CDR3 DNA reads TGTGCCAGCAGTGACCTCCGACAGGGTGGGACCGGGGAGCTGTTTTTT. It specifies CASSDLRQGGTGELFF.

The V call is TRBV11-2, the J call TRBJ1-2; 7 bases line up with TRBD1. CDR1 and CDR2 (germline): SGHAT, FQNNGV. The CDR3 extends over 15 amino acids. The J segment lost 8 bases and the V segment lost 5 bases, leaving 14 bases of the junction unmatched. This CDR3 reads CASSPRTGASWGYTF. The CDR3 coding sequence is TGTGCCAGCAGCCCGCGGACAGGAGCCTCATGGGGCTACACCTTC.

This clone was seen only once. The J gene is TRBJ2-1, the V gene TRBV5-1; TRBD2 might be the D (6 bases). This CDR3 is built from 15 residues. Trimming pared 3 bases from V and 5 bases from J, leaving 15 bases between. Germline assignment: CDR1 SGHRS and CDR2 YFSETQ. As DNA, the CDR3 is TGCGCCAGCAGCTCATCGGGAGTTTCCAACAATGAGCAGTTCTTC. It is translated as CASSSSGVSNNEQFF.

The chain recombines TRBV5-5 with TRBJ2-1; D unresolved. The CDR3 sequence is 14 residues long. Germline V CDR1 and CDR2: SGHKS, YYEKEE (reference sequence). V was cut by 4 bases and J by 4 bases, with 12 bases left in between. CDR3: CASSPKTWYNEQFF. CDR3 coding DNA: TGTGCCAGCAGCCCGAAGACTTGGTACAATGAGCAGTTCTTC.

In its sample, this clone was seen once. This chain links TRBV27 with TRBJ2-3; TRBD2 agrees at 8 bases. Unmatched junction bases numbered 4, after V lost 4 bases and J lost 7 bases. The CDR3 consists of 13 residues. Germline CDR1 reads MNHEY; CDR2 reads SMNVEV (reference sequence). CDR3 in DNA: TGTGCCAGCAGTTACACTAGCGGCAATACGCAGTATTTT. Translation: CASSYTSGNTQYF.

The J gene is TRBJ2-5, the V gene TRBV4-2; the D is unclear. The CDR3 has 14 amino acids. Germline CDR1 reads LGHNA; CDR2 reads YNFKEQ. V lost 0 bases and J 5 bases, leaving 10 bases between the germline ends. The CDR3 is CASSQDPGWETQYF. DNA for the CDR3: TGTGCCAGCAGCCAAGATCCCGGGTGGGAGACCCAGTACTTC.

Here the CDR3 reads CASSRGVEDEQYF. As DNA, the CDR3 is TGTGCCAGCAGCCGGGGAGTCGAGGACGAGCAGTACTTC. The chain is built from TRBV28 and TRBJ2-7; D is perhaps TRBD2 (5 bases). Deletions cut 6 bases from V and 5 bases from J, with 14 bases between. Germline CDR1 is MDHEN and CDR2 is SYDVKM. The CDR3 consists of 13 residues. The full variable domain, completed using reference TRBV28 and TRBJ2-7, is DVKVTQSSRYLVKRTGEKVFLECVQDMDHENMFWYRQDPGLGLRLIYFSYDVKMKEKGDIPEGYSVSREKKERFSLILESASTNQTSMYLCASSRGVEDEQYFGPGTRLTVT.

The chain recombines TRBV4-3 with TRBJ2-1; 7 bases line up with TRBD2. The CDR3 contains 16 residues. CDR1 and CDR2 (germline): LGHNA, YSLEER. The trim removed 5 bases at V and 7 bases at J, leaving 14 bases unmatched. The CDR3 DNA sequence: TGCGCCAGCAGCATAACGGCCGGGACGGGGGGTAATGAGCAGTTCTTC. Its protein product is CASSITAGTGGNEQFF.

V and J are TRBV13 and TRBJ2-7; 10 positions agree with TRBD2. The V segment lost 0 bases and the J segment 0 bases; nucleotides outside the gene matches: 5. The CDR3 consists of 17 residues. CDR1 is PRHDT and CDR2 is FYEKMQ in the germline V gene (reference sequence). Here the CDR3 reads CASSLGPSSGSSYEQYF. The DNA of the CDR3 is TGTGCCAGCAGCTTAGGCCCATCTAGCGGGAGCTCCTACGAGCAGTACTTC.

The gene calls are TRBV19 and TRBJ1-1; no firm D call. With 0 bases removed from V and 2 bases from J, the gap between germline ends came to 4 bases. Germline-derived CDR1 and CDR2 are LNHDA and SQIVND (reference sequence). This CDR3 is 13 amino acids long. The chain's CDR3 is CASSIDFNTEAFF. Here the CDR3 DNA reads TGTGCCAGTAGTATAGACTTTAACACTGAAGCTTTCTTT.

Notes on this clone: This specimen includes other DNA sequences encoding the same CDR3. The gene calls are TRBV6-4 and TRBJ2-3; TRBD1 agrees at 9 bases. The CDR3 has 14 residues. Germline assignment: CDR1 MRHNA and CDR2 SNTAGT. V was clipped by 4 bases and J by 3 bases; unmatched bases: 2. The CDR3 DNA follows: TGTGCCAGCAGTGGACAGGGGGGAACAGATACGCAGTATTTT. It encodes CASSGQGGTDTQYF.

The gene calls are TRBV29-1 and TRBJ2-3, with D perhaps matching TRBD2 (5 bases). Germline values: CDR1 SQVTM, CDR2 ANQGSEA. The CDR3 totals 13 residues. V lost 8 bases and J 3 bases, leaving 15 bases between the germline ends. The DNA of the CDR3 is TGCAGCTGGGTGAGGAGGATGACAGATACGCAGTATTTT. As protein: CSWVRRMTDTQYF.

This chain links TRBV5-4 with TRBJ2-1; 10 nucleotides align to TRBD2. Germline CDR1 is SGHNT and CDR2 is YYREEE (reference sequence). This CDR3 comprises 16 residues. The V and J ends lost 0 bases and 8 bases, in that order; junction bases with no gene match: 8. The CDR3 loop reads CASSLVPSGSLDEQFF. CDR3 DNA: TGTGCCAGCAGCTTGGTTCCTAGCGGGAGTTTAGATGAGCAGTTCTTC. Using reference TRBV5-4 and TRBJ2-1 for the parts outside the CDR3, the full variable domain is ETGVTQSPTHLIKTRGQQVTLRCSSQSGHNTVSWYQQALGQGPQFIFQYYREEENGRGNFPPRFSGLQFPNYSSELNVNALELDDSALYLCASSLVPSGSLDEQFFGPGTRLTVL.

The CDR3 DNA is TGTGCCAGCAGTCTTTCCCTCCCGGGCGGGAGAGGTGAGCAGTTCTTC. This codes for CASSLSLPGGRGEQFF. The chain links TRBV27 to TRBJ2-1; 7 bases match TRBD2. This CDR3 is built from 16 residues. In germline, CDR1 is MNHEY, CDR2 SMNVEV (reference sequence). Germline trimming cut 5 bases from V and 9 bases from J; bases unmatched to any gene: 16.

The V gene is TRBV19, the J gene TRBJ2-3, with a weak D call TRBD1 (6 bases). The ends were cut back, 7 bases at V and 1 base at J, with 21 bases in the middle. Germline V CDR1 and CDR2: LNHDA, SQIVND (reference sequence). The CDR3 has 17 amino acids. The CDR3 bases are TGTGCCAGTAACCAGGGGCCCTCAGGGTCTCGCACAGATACGCAGTATTTT. Amino acid sequence: CASNQGPSGSRTDTQYF.

Points on this clone: This sample also contains other DNA sequences that code for the same CDR3. The chain uses TRBV29-1 and TRBJ1-1, with D uncertain. V was cut by 4 bases and J by 3 bases, with 6 bases left in between. The germline CDR1 and CDR2 sequences are SQVTM and ANQGSEA. This CDR3 contains 11 residues. For the CDR3, the DNA is TGCAGCGTTGTAAGAGACACTGAAGCTTTCTTT. It encodes CSVVRDTEAFF. The whole variable domain, filled in from reference TRBV29-1 and TRBJ1-1, reads SAVISQKPSRDICQRGTSLTIQCQVDSQVTMMFWYRQQPGQSLTLIATANQGSEATYESGFVIDKFPISRPNLTFSTLTVSNMSPEDSSIYLCSVVRDTEAFFGQGTRLTVV.

This clone appeared a single time. The chain uses TRBV7-2 and TRBJ2-5; 12 nucleotides line up with TRBD2. In germline, CDR1 is SGHTA, CDR2 FQGNSA. Trimming cost V 5 bases and J 4 bases; bases outside gene matches: 8. The CDR3 covers 16 residues. The CDR3 nucleotides are TGTGCCAGCAGCCCCCACGGGGGACTAGCGGGAGAGACCCAGTACTTC. Protein: CASSPHGGLAGETQYF.

The J gene is TRBJ2-2, the V gene TRBV7-3; D perhaps matches TRBD2 (5 bases). V dropped 5 bases and J dropped 0 bases, with 10 bases sitting between them. CDR1 is SGHTA, CDR2 FQGTGA, per germline. This CDR3 has 15 amino acids. The DNA of the CDR3 is TGTGCCAGCAGCGACTATAAATCGAACACCGGGGAGCTGTTTTTT. Amino acids: CASSDYKSNTGELFF.

The chain combines TRBV14 with TRBJ1-3; D gene uncertain. The CDR3 runs 14 residues. The germline CDR1 and CDR2 sequences are SGHDN and FVKESK. V shed 3 bases and J shed 3 bases, with 9 bases lying between them. The CDR3 DNA is TGTGCCAGCAGCCAGAGAGGTCTTGGAAACACCATATATTTT. Translated: CASSQRGLGNTIYF.

V and J are TRBV12-5 and TRBJ1-2, with 8 nucleotides matching TRBD1. Germline V gene sequence: CDR1 LGHNT, CDR2 FRNRAP. The CDR3 covers 14 residues. J gave up 4 bases and V 2 bases, and 3 bases lay outside the gene matches. The CDR3 is CASGLTGGGYGYTF. Written as DNA, the CDR3 is TGTGCTAGTGGTTTGACAGGGGGTGGCTATGGCTACACCTTC. The whole variable domain, filled in from reference TRBV12-5 and TRBJ1-2, reads DARVTQTPRHKVTEMGQEVTMRCQPILGHNTVFWYRQTMMQGLELLAYFRNRAPLDDSGMPKDRFSAEMPDATLATLKIQPSEPRDSAVYFCASGLTGGGYGYTFGSGTRLTVV.

The chain is built from TRBV19 and TRBJ2-4; 7 bases fit TRBD2. The germline CDR1 and CDR2 sequences are LNHDA and SQIVND (reference sequence). The CDR3 consists of 15 residues. J lost 9 bases, V lost 5 bases, and 13 bases had no gene match. The DNA for the CDR3 is TGTGCCAGTAGTTTCCTTTTGTCGGGGGGAGGCATTCAGTACTTC. It specifies CASSFLLSGGGIQYF.

The J gene is TRBJ2-1, the V gene TRBV5-1; 9 positions agree with TRBD2. Per germline, CDR1 SGHRS and CDR2 YFSETQ. The V gene end was trimmed by 4 bases and the J gene end by 4 bases; junction bases not matched to a gene: 6. This CDR3 region has 15 residues. CDR3 DNA sequence: TGCGCCAGCAGCCCGTCGGCGGGAGGGTACAATGAGCAGTTCTTC. Protein sequence: CASSPSAGGYNEQFF.

With regard to this clone: Distinct nucleotide sequences in the sample also encode this CDR3. The rearrangement joins TRBV19 to TRBJ1-1, with D perhaps TRBD1 (5 bases). The CDR3 is made up of 11 amino acids. V dropped 9 bases and J dropped 1 base, with 6 bases sitting between them. From germline, CDR1 is LNHDA and CDR2 SQIVND (reference sequence). CDR3 protein: CASTGNTEAFF. Written as DNA, the CDR3 is TGTGCCAGCACAGGGAACACTGAAGCTTTCTTT.

In DNA, the CDR3 is TGCGCCAGCAGCCAACAGACTAGCGGGAGCTACGAGCAGTACTTC. Residues: CASSQQTSGSYEQYF. The rearrangement links TRBV4-1 to TRBJ2-7; 12 nucleotides match TRBD2. CDR1 and CDR2 (germline): MGHRA, YSYEKL. The CDR3 is 15 residues long. Losses at the gene ends were 2 bases for V and 3 bases for J; bases not matched to a gene: 2.